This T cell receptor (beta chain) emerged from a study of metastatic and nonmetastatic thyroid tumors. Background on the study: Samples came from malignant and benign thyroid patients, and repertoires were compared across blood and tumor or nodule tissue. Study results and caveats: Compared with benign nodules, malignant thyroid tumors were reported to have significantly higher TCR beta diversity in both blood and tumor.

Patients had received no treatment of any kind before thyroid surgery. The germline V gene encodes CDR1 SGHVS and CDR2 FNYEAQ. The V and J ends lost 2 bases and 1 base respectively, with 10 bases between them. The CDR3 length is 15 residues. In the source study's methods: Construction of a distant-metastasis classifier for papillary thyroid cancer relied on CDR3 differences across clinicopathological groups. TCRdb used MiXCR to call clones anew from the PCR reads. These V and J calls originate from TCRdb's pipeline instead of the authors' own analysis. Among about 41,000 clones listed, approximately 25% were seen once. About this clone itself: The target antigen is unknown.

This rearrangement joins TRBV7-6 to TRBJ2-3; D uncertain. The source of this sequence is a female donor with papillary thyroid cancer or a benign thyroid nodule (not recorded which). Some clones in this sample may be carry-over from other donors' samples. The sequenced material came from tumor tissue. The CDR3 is CASSLQGRGTDTQYF. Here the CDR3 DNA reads TGTGCCAGCAGCTTACAAGGAAGGGGCACAGATACGCAGTATTTT.